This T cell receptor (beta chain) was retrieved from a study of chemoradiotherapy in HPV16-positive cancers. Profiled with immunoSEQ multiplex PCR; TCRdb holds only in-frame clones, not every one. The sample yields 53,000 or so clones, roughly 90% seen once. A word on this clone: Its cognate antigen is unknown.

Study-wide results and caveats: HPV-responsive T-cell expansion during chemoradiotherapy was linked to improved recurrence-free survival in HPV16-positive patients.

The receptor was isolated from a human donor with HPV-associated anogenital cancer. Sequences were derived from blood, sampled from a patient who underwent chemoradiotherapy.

CDR3 protein: CASSLTGQGAYEQYF. CDR3 sequence (DNA): TGTGCCAGCAGCTTAACGGGACAGGGAGCCTACGAGCAGTACTTC. The chain is built from TRBV7-2 and TRBJ2-7; TRBD1 agrees at 9 bases. J was trimmed by 2 bases and V by 2 bases; bases with no gene match: 4. This CDR3 has 15 residues. In germline, CDR1 is SGHTA, CDR2 FQGNSA.